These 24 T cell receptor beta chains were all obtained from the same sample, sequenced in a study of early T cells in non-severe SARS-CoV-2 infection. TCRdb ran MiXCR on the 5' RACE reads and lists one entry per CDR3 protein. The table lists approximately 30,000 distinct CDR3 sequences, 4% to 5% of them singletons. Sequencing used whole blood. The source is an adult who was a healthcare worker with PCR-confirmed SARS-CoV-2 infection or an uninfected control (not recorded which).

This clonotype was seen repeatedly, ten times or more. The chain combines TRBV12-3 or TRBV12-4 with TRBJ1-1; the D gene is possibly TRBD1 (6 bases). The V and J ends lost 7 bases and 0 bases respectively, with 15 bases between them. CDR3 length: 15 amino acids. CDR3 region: CASTPGGGLNTEAFF. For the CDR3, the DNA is TGTGCCAGCACCCCAGGAGGGGGACTGAACACTGAAGCTTTCTTT.

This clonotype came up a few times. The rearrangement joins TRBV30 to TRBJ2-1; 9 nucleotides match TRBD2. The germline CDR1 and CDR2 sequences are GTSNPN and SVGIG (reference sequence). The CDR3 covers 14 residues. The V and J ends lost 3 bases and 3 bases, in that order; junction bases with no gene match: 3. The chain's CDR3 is CAWRASGVYNEQFF. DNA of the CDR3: TGTGCCTGGAGGGCTAGCGGGGTCTACAATGAGCAGTTCTTC.

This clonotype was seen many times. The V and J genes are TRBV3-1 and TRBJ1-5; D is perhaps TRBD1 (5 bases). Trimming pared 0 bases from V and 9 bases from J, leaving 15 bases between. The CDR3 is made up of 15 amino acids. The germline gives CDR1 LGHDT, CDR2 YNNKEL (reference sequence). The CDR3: CASSQDGGVLRPQHF. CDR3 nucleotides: TGTGCCAGCAGCCAAGATGGAGGGGTCCTTAGGCCCCAGCATTTT.

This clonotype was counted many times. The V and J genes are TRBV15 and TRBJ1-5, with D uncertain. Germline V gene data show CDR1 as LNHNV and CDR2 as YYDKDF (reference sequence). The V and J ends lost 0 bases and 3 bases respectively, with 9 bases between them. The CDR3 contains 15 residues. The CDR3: CATSRDGRNNQPQHF. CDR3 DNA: TGTGCCACCAGCAGAGATGGCAGGAACAATCAGCCCCAGCATTTT.

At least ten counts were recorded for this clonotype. This CDR3 reads CASSLRSGANVLTF. The CDR3 DNA follows: TGTGCCAGCAGTTTACGGTCCGGGGCCAACGTCCTGACTTTC. This rearrangement joins TRBV6-5 to TRBJ2-6; D remains ambiguous. The germline V and J ends were trimmed by 4 bases and 4 bases, with 8 bases remaining between them. The CDR3 loop spans 14 amino acids. Germline-derived CDR1 and CDR2 are MNHEY and SVGAGI.

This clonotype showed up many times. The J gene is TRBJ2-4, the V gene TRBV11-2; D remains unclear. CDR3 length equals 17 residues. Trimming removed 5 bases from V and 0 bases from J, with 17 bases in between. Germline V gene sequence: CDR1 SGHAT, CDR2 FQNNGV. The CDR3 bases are TGTGCCAGCAGCCGACATACCCGGACCTTAGCCAAAAACATTCAGTACTTC. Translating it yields CASSRHTRTLAKNIQYF.

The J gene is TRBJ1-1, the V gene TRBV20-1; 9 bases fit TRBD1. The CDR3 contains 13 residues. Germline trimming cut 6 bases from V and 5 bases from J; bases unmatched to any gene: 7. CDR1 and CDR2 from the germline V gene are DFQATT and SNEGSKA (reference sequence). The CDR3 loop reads CSATQGARTEAFF. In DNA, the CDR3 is TGCAGTGCCACACAGGGGGCGCGGACTGAAGCTTTCTTT.

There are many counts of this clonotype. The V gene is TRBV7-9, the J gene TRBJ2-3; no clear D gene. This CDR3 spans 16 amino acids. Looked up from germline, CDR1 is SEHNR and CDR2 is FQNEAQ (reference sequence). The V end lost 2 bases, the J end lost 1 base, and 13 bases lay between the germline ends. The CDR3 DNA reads TGTGCCAGCAGCTTACCCCCCTCTTACGGCACAGATACGCAGTATTTT. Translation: CASSLPPSYGTDTQYF.

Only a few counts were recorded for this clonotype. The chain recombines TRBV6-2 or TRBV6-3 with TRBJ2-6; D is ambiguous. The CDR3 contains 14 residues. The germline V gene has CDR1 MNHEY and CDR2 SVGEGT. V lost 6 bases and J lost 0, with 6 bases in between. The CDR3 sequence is CASRTLSGANVLTF. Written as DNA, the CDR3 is TGTGCCAGCAGGACACTCTCTGGGGCCAACGTCCTGACTTTC.

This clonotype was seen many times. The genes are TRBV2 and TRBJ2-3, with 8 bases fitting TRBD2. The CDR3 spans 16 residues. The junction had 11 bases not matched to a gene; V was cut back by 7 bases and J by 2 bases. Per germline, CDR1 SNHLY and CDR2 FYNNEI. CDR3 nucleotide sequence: TGTGCCAGCACCCTAAGCGGGGGCGGCAACACAGATACGCAGTATTTT. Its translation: CASTLSGGGNTDTQYF.

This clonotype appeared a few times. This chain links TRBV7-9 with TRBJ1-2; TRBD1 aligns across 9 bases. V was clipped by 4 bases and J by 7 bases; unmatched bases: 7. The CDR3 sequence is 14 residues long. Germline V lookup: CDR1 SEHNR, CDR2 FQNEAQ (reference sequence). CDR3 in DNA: TGTGCCAGCAGCTCGGCACAGGGGGCAAGTGGCTACACCTTC. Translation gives CASSSAQGASGYTF. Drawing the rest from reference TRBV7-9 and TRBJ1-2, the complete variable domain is DTGVSQNPRHKITKRGQNVTFRCDPISEHNRLYWYRQTLGQGPEFLTYFQNEAQLEKSRLLSDRFSAERPKGSFSTLEIQRTEQGDSAMYLCASSSAQGASGYTFGSGTRLTVV.

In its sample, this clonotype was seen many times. The CDR3 nucleotides read TGTGCCAGCAGCTTGGCCGGAGACACCTACGAGCAGTACTTC. Translating it yields CASSLAGDTYEQYF. The chain employs TRBV5-5 and TRBJ2-7; D is ambiguous. The V gene lost 0 bases and the J gene lost 2 bases, with 9 bases spanning the gap. The CDR3 runs to 14 residues. Germline V gene sequence: CDR1 SGHKS, CDR2 YYEKEE (reference sequence).

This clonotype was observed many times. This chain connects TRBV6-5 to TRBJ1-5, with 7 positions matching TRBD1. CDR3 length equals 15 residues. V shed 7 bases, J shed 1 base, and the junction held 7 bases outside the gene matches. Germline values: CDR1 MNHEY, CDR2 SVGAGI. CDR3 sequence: CASTPDRVSNQPQHF. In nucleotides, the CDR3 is TGTGCCAGCACCCCCGACAGGGTGAGCAATCAGCCCCAGCATTTT.

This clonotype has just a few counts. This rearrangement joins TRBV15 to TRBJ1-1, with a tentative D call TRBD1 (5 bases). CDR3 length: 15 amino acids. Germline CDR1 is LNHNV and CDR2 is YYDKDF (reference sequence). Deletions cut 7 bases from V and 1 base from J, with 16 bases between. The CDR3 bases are TGTGCCACCACCCCTATGGACATGTCGAACACTGAAGCTTTCTTT. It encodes CATTPMDMSNTEAFF. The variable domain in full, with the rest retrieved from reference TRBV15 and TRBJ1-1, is DAMVIQNPRYQVTQFGKPVTLSCSQTLNHNVMYWYQQKSSQAPKLLFHYYDKDFNNEADTPDNFQSRRPNTSFCFLDIRSPGLGDTAMYLCATTPMDMSNTEAFFGQGTRLTVV.

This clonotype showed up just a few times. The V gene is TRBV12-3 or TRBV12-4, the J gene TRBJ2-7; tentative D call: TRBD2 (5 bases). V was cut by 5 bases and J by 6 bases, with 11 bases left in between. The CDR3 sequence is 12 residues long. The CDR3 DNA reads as TGTGCCAGCAGTCCGAGGGTTCGCGAGCAGTACTTC. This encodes CASSPRVREQYF.

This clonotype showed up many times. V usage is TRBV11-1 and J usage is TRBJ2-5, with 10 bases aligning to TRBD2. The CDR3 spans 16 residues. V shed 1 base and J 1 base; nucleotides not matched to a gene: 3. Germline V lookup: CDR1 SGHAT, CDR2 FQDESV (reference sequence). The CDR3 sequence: CASSLGAGGPQETQYF. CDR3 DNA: TGTGCCAGCAGCTTAGGAGCGGGGGGGCCCCAAGAGACCCAGTACTTC.

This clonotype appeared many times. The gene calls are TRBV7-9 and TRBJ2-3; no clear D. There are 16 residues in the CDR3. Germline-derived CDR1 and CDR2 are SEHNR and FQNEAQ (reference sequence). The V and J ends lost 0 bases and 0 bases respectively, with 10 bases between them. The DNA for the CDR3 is TGTGCCAGCAGCTTAGCGCAGACGTCTAGCACAGATACGCAGTATTTT. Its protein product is CASSLAQTSSTDTQYF.

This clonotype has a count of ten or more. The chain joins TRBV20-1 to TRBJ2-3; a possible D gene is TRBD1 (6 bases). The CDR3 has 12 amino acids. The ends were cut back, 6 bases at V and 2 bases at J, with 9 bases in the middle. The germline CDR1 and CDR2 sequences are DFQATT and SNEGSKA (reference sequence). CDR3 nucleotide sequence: TGCAGTGCCCAGGGGTCCACAGATACGCAGTATTTT. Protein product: CSAQGSTDTQYF.

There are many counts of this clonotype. CDR3 nucleotides: TGCGCCAGCAGTCCCGGACTAGCGGGGGGGAGCACAGATACGCAGTATTTT. This encodes CASSPGLAGGSTDTQYF. The genes are TRBV5-1 and TRBJ2-3, with TRBD2 identical over 15 bases. Trimming removed 5 bases from V and 0 bases from J; junction bases left unmatched: 4. The CDR3 has 17 residues. Germline V CDR1 and CDR2: SGHRS, YFSETQ.

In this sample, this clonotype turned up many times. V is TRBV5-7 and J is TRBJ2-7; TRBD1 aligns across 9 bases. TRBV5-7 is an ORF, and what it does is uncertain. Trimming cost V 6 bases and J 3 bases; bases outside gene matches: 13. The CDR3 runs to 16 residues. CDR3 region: CASTNIPGTGNYEQYF. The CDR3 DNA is TGTGCCAGCACCAATATACCCGGGACAGGGAACTACGAGCAGTACTTC.

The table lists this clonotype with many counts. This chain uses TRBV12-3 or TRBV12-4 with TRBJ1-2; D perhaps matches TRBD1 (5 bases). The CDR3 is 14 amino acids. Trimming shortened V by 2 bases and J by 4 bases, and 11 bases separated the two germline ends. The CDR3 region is CASSLQGSGYGYTF. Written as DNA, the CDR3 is TGTGCCAGCAGTTTACAGGGTTCGGGCTATGGCTACACCTTC.

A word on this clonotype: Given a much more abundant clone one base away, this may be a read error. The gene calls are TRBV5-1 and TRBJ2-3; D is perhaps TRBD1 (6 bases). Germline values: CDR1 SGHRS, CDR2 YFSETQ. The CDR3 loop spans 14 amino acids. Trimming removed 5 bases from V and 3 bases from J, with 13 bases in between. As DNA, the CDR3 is TGCGCCAGCAGGACACAGGGAGTGACAGATACGCAGTATTTT. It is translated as CASRTQGVTDTQYF.

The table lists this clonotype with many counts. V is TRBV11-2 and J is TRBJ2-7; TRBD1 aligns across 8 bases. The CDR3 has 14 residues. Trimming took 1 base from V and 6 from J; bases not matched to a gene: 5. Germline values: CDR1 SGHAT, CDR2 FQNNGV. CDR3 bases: TGTGCCAGCAGCTTAGGGACAGGGATCGGCGAGCAGTACTTC. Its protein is CASSLGTGIGEQYF.

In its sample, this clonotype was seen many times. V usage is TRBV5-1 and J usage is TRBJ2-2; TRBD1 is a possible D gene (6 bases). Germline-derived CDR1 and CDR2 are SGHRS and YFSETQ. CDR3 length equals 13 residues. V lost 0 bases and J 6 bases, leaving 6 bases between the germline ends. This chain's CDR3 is CASSLDRAGELFF. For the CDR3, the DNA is TGCGCCAGCAGCTTGGACAGGGCCGGGGAGCTGTTTTTT.